This passage covers 25 T cell receptor beta chains from one sample sequenced in a study of radiotherapy plus CTLA-4 blockade in lung cancer. The assay was immunoSEQ multiplex PCR, and TCRdb's table has in-frame clones only and misses some. The sample carries 56,000 or so clones, under 80% recorded once. The sample here was peripheral blood, taken from a patient treated with radiotherapy plus ipilimumab. The receptors derive from a human donor with non-small cell lung cancer who had a complete response to radiotherapy plus ipilimumab.

V is TRBV7-9 and J is TRBJ2-1; D not certain. Germline CDR1 reads SEHNR; CDR2 reads FQNEAQ (reference sequence). Trimming stripped 5 bases from V and 2 bases from J, with 13 bases between. The CDR3 is made up of 15 amino acids. For the CDR3, the DNA is TGTGCCAGCAGCCCCCCCGCCCCTACCTACAATGAGCAGTTCTTC. Its translation is CASSPPAPTYNEQFF.

The chain is built from TRBV2 and TRBJ2-3; D not certain. The germline V gene encodes CDR1 SNHLY and CDR2 FYNNEI. Trimming shortened V by 5 bases and J by 2 bases, and 2 bases separated the two germline ends. The CDR3 has 11 amino acids. CDR3 residues: CASSYTDTQYF. CDR3 coding DNA: TGTGCCAGCAGTTACACAGATACGCAGTATTTT.

The chain uses TRBV19 and TRBJ2-1, with TRBD1 matching 8 bases. Germline values: CDR1 LNHDA, CDR2 SQIVND (reference sequence). Unmatched junction bases numbered 8, after V lost 6 bases and J lost 10 bases. The CDR3 totals 13 residues. As DNA, the CDR3 is TGTGCCAGTAGGTTATTGGACAGGGACGAGCAGTTCTTC. It encodes CASRLLDRDEQFF.

The V call is TRBV7-2, the J call TRBJ1-2, with D perhaps matching TRBD1 (6 bases). The CDR3 sequence is 13 residues long. Trimming stripped 6 bases from V and 4 bases from J, with 12 bases between. Germline CDR1 is SGHTA and CDR2 is FQGNSA. CDR3 sequence (DNA): TGTGCCAGCAGTTTTACAGGGTTCTATGGCTACACCTTC. The encoded protein is CASSFTGFYGYTF.

CDR3 bases: TGCGCCAGCAGCCCGGTGGTCCAGGTTACCGGGGAGCTGTTTTTT. Translating gives CASSPVVQVTGELFF. This chain connects TRBV5-1 to TRBJ2-2; no definite D call. Trimming shortened V by 4 bases and J by 5 bases, and 15 bases separated the two germline ends. From germline, CDR1 is SGHRS and CDR2 YFSETQ. CDR3 length: 15 residues. The full variable domain, with the rest looked up from reference TRBV5-1 and TRBJ2-2, is KAGVTQTPRYLIKTRGQQVTLSCSPISGHRSVSWYQQTPGQGLQFLFEYFSETQRNKGNFPGRFSGRQFSNSRSEMNVSTLELGDSALYLCASSPVVQVTGELFFGEGSRLTVL.

This clone was seen a handful of times. The V gene is TRBV9, the J gene TRBJ2-3; D unclear. Looked up from germline, CDR1 is SGDLS and CDR2 is YYNGEE. There are 13 residues in the CDR3. The germline V and J ends were trimmed by 3 bases and 5 bases, with 10 bases remaining between them. DNA for the CDR3: TGTGCCAGCAGCGGACACGTAGGAGATACGCAGTATTTT. It yields the protein CASSGHVGDTQYF.

The chain employs TRBV6-6 and TRBJ1-5; 7 nucleotides match TRBD1. V was clipped by 6 bases and J by 1 base; unmatched bases: 3. Germline assignment: CDR1 MNHNY and CDR2 SVGAGI (reference sequence). This CDR3 has 14 residues. The CDR3 sequence is CASRVQGSNQPQHF. CDR3 DNA sequence: TGTGCCAGCAGGGTACAGGGGAGCAATCAGCCCCAGCATTTT.

The gene calls are TRBV25-1 and TRBJ2-2; D perhaps matches TRBD2 (5 bases). V gave up 8 bases and J gave up 0 bases, with 10 bases separating them. Germline CDR1 is MGHDK and CDR2 is SYGVNS. The CDR3 is 14 residues long. Written as DNA, the CDR3 is TGTGCCAGCTCAAGCGGTGCGAACACCGGGGAGCTGTTTTTT. Protein sequence: CASSSGANTGELFF.

The V gene is TRBV14, the J gene TRBJ2-2, with TRBD2 matching over 10 bases. The CDR3 loop spans 16 amino acids. J gave up 7 bases and V 4 bases, and 9 bases lay outside the gene matches. Looked up from germline, CDR1 is SGHDN and CDR2 is FVKESK. CDR3 sequence: CASSLLAGVYGGELFF. The CDR3 DNA is TGTGCCAGCAGCCTTCTAGCGGGAGTATATGGCGGGGAGCTGTTTTTT.

The chain has TRBV4-1 and TRBJ1-5; D gene ambiguous. CDR3 length: 14 residues. The germline V and J ends were trimmed by 4 bases and 6 bases, with 13 bases remaining between them. The germline V gene has CDR1 MGHRA and CDR2 YSYEKL. CDR3 sequence reads: CASSPHWAGQPQHF. CDR3 nucleotide sequence: TGCGCCAGCAGCCCCCACTGGGCAGGTCAGCCCCAGCATTTT.

In nucleotides, the CDR3 is TGTGCCAGCACTCCTACGGGCGGGGCGGCAGATACGCAGTATTTT. Amino acid sequence: CASTPTGGAADTQYF. V and J are TRBV7-2 and TRBJ2-3; a possible D gene is TRBD2 (6 bases). This CDR3 has 15 residues. V was clipped by 7 bases and J by 4 bases, with 18 bases between them. Germline V gene lookup returns CDR1 SGHTA and CDR2 FQGNSA.

The V call is TRBV10-3, the J call TRBJ2-7; D is possibly TRBD2 (5 bases). This CDR3 comprises 12 residues. V was pared by 6 bases and J by 7 bases, with 13 bases between. CDR1 is ENHRY and CDR2 is SYGVKD in the germline V gene. The CDR3 sequence: CAISPDEREQYF. For the CDR3, the DNA is TGTGCCATCAGCCCCGACGAGCGGGAGCAGTACTTC.

This clone was counted a few times. The CDR3 spells CAVQSGIMGETQYF. Written as DNA, the CDR3 is TGTGCCGTCCAAAGCGGGATAATGGGAGAGACCCAGTACTTC. The chain recombines TRBV5-4 with TRBJ2-5; TRBD2 matches 7 bases. Germline-derived CDR1 and CDR2 are SGHNT and YYREEE (reference sequence). There are 14 residues in the CDR3. V shed 10 bases and J 4 bases; nucleotides not matched to a gene: 13.

This chain connects TRBV28 to TRBJ1-5; a weak D match, TRBD1 (5 bases). This CDR3 region has 14 residues. Germline-derived CDR1 and CDR2 are MDHEN and SYDVKM. The V and J ends lost 7 bases and 12 bases respectively, with 22 bases between them. The CDR3 coding sequence is TGTGCCAGCACGGAAAGCCAGGGCATTCTCCTCCAGCATTTT. This sequence encodes CASTESQGILLQHF. The full variable domain, in which reference TRBV28 and TRBJ1-5 provide the parts outside the CDR3, is DVKVTQSSRYLVKRTGEKVFLECVQDMDHENMFWYRQDPGLGLRLIYFSYDVKMKEKGDIPEGYSVSREKKERFSLILESASTNQTSMYLCASTESQGILLQHFGDGTRLSIL.

The rearrangement joins TRBV19 to TRBJ2-5; 9 bases match TRBD2. CDR3 length: 15 residues. With 1 base clipped from V and 3 bases from J, the junction kept 3 bases outside the gene matches. CDR1 is LNHDA, CDR2 SQIVND, per germline (reference sequence). In nucleotides, the CDR3 is TGTGCCAGTAGTATAGGAGGCGGGGGGGAAGAGACCCAGTACTTC. Protein sequence: CASSIGGGGEETQYF.

The J gene is TRBJ2-5, the V gene TRBV19; 12 bases fit TRBD2. V shed 7 bases, J shed 5 bases, and the junction held 14 bases outside the gene matches. Germline CDR1 is LNHDA and CDR2 is SQIVND (reference sequence). This CDR3 has 17 amino acids. The CDR3 here is CASTKSLLAGGRETQYF. DNA for the CDR3: TGTGCCAGTACCAAATCCCTCCTAGCGGGGGGGCGCGAGACCCAGTACTTC.

V gene TRBV7-9 combines with J gene TRBJ2-6; the D is unclear. The CDR3 length is 17 residues. The ends were cut back, 4 bases at V and 0 bases at J, with 13 bases in the middle. Germline CDR1 is SEHNR and CDR2 is FQNEAQ (reference sequence). DNA for the CDR3: TGTGCCAGCAGCTCCCCCCTTCGGTTCTCTGGGGCCAACGTCCTGACTTTC. It encodes CASSSPLRFSGANVLTF.

This chain connects TRBV7-2 to TRBJ1-2, with D perhaps matching TRBD1 (6 bases). The V and J ends lost 1 base and 5 bases respectively, with 14 bases between them. The CDR3 loop spans 15 amino acids. Germline CDR1 and CDR2: SGHTA and FQGNSA. The CDR3 is CASSLGGGNPYGYTF. The CDR3 DNA follows: TGTGCCAGCAGCTTAGGAGGGGGAAACCCGTATGGCTACACCTTC. Full variable domain (rest looked up from reference TRBV7-2 and TRBJ1-2): GAGVSQSPSNKVTEKGKDVELRCDPISGHTALYWYRQSLGQGLEFLIYFQGNSAPDKSGLPSDRFSAERTGGSVSTLTIQRTQQEDSAVYLCASSLGGGNPYGYTFGSGTRLTVV.

The genes are TRBV7-9 and TRBJ2-2; D ambiguous. V was cut by 5 bases and J by 7 bases, with 17 bases left in between. From germline, CDR1 is SEHNR and CDR2 FQNEAQ (reference sequence). The CDR3 totals 15 residues. CDR3 residues: CASSPPMARSGELFF. The CDR3, as DNA: TGTGCCAGCAGCCCCCCCATGGCCCGAAGCGGGGAGCTGTTTTTT.

This chain connects TRBV9 to TRBJ2-1; D is uncertain. The germline V gene encodes CDR1 SGDLS and CDR2 YYNGEE. V dropped 3 bases and J dropped 0 bases, with 13 bases sitting between them. This CDR3 has 16 residues. CDR3 bases: TGTGCCAGCAGCGCCACAGATCGTTACTCCTACAATGAGCAGTTCTTC. It translates to CASSATDRYSYNEQFF.

This clone was found a few times. The chain's CDR3 is CASSYLGGGRTEAFF. CDR3 coding DNA: TGTGCCAGCAGCTACCTCGGGGGGGGAAGAACTGAAGCTTTCTTT. The V gene is TRBV7-2, the J gene TRBJ1-1, with D possibly TRBD1 on 5 matching bases. Germline lookup yields CDR1 SGHTA and CDR2 FQGNSA. V lost 4 bases and J 5 bases, leaving 17 bases between the germline ends. CDR3 length equals 15 residues.

The genes are TRBV7-2 and TRBJ2-1, with TRBD2 matching over 9 bases. Trimming removed 2 bases from V and 8 bases from J; junction bases left unmatched: 16. Per the germline V gene, CDR1 is SGHTA and CDR2 is FQGNSA. The length of the CDR3 is 18 residues. The CDR3 sequence is CASSLRGGGRALGHEQFF. CDR3 nucleotides: TGTGCCAGCAGCTTAAGGGGAGGCGGGAGGGCCTTGGGGCATGAGCAGTTCTTC. Filled out from reference TRBV7-2 and TRBJ2-1, the complete variable domain reads GAGVSQSPSNKVTEKGKDVELRCDPISGHTALYWYRQSLGQGLEFLIYFQGNSAPDKSGLPSDRFSAERTGGSVSTLTIQRTQQEDSAVYLCASSLRGGGRALGHEQFFGPGTRLTVL.

The chain employs TRBV4-3 and TRBJ1-5, with D tentatively TRBD1 (5 bases). The CDR3 runs to 16 residues. V was shortened by 0 bases and J by 7 bases, with 16 bases between the two germline ends. Germline CDR1 reads LGHNA; CDR2 reads YSLEER. The CDR3 loop is CASSQDFAAGRQPQHF. The CDR3 nucleotides are TGCGCCAGCAGCCAAGATTTCGCGGCAGGGCGCCAGCCCCAGCATTTT.

The chain joins TRBV30 to TRBJ2-2; D might be TRBD2 (5 bases). The CDR3 has 13 amino acids. CDR1 and CDR2 (germline): GTSNPN, SVGIG (reference sequence). Deletions cut 5 bases from V and 7 bases from J, with 14 bases between. For the CDR3, the DNA is TGTGCCTGGGGGATTTTCCGGGACGGGGAGCTGTTTTTT. Translating it yields CAWGIFRDGELFF. The full variable domain, completed using reference TRBV30 and TRBJ2-2, is SQTIHQWPATLVQPVGSPLSLECTVEGTSNPNLYWYRQAAGRGLQLLFYSVGIGQISSEVPQNLSASRPQDRQFILSSKKLLLSDSGFYLCAWGIFRDGELFFGEGSRLTVL.

This chain links TRBV19 with TRBJ2-7, with D possibly being TRBD1 (6 bases). Deletions cut 4 bases from V and 2 bases from J, with 15 bases between. This CDR3 has 15 amino acids. Germline-derived CDR1 and CDR2 are LNHDA and SQIVND (reference sequence). The CDR3 sequence is CASSTQYRDPYEQYF. The CDR3 bases are TGTGCCAGTAGTACCCAGTACAGGGACCCCTACGAGCAGTACTTC.